The 14 T cell receptor beta chains in this list originate from one sample, sequenced in a study of blood T cell repertoires in COVID-19. Using immunoSEQ multiplex PCR, the repertoire was profiled, and TCRdb retains in-frame clones only, with some absent. The table has approximately 97,000 clones, about four fifths seen once; the top ten hold 9.5% to 10%. Sequencing was carried out using peripheral blood. Every receptor here comes from a man aged 40-49 years with active or convalescent COVID-19.

The chain combines TRBV5-4 with TRBJ1-2; tentatively, D is TRBD1 (5 bases). In germline, CDR1 is SGHNT, CDR2 YYREEE (reference sequence). V lost 4 bases to trimming and J lost 2 bases, with 12 bases between them. There are 14 residues in the CDR3. The CDR3 is CASSLGAENYGYTF. DNA for the CDR3: TGTGCCAGCAGCCTTGGGGCGGAGAACTATGGCTACACCTTC.

The genes are TRBV18 and TRBJ2-3, with D maybe TRBD2 (6 bases). Per the germline V gene, CDR1 is KGHSH and CDR2 is LQKENI. V lost 6 bases, J lost 1 base, and 14 bases lay in between. The CDR3 totals 15 residues. CDR3 sequence: CASSLTGVGTDTQYF. DNA for the CDR3: TGTGCCAGCTCCTTGACGGGGGTAGGCACAGATACGCAGTATTTT.

This clone was seen only a few times. V is TRBV10-3 and J is TRBJ2-1; TRBD2 matches 10 bases. Germline V gene sequence: CDR1 ENHRY, CDR2 SYGVKD. There are 14 residues in the CDR3. V lost 10 bases and J lost 7; bases outside the gene matches: 10. The CDR3 coding sequence is TGTGCCAGCAGAGCGGGGGGGTCTGAGAATGAGCAGTTCTTC. Its protein product is CASRAGGSENEQFF.

The V and J genes are TRBV27 and TRBJ1-6, with TRBD1 identical over 9 bases. This CDR3 has 15 residues. The junction had 8 bases not matched to a gene; V was cut back by 6 bases and J by 8 bases. Germline CDR1 reads MNHEY; CDR2 reads SMNVEV (reference sequence). In DNA, the CDR3 is TGTGCCAGCAGACGACCTACAGGGGGCGATTCACCCCTCCACTTT. This sequence encodes CASRRPTGGDSPLHF.

This clone was observed a handful of times. V gene TRBV14 combines with J gene TRBJ1-4; maybe TRBD1 (6 bases). The length of the CDR3 is 15 residues. V lost 11 bases and J 2 bases, leaving 18 bases between the germline ends. Germline assignment: CDR1 SGHDN and CDR2 FVKESK. CDR3 bases: TGTGCCGGAAATTACAGGGAGAGCACTAATGAAAAACTGTTTTTT. As protein: CAGNYRESTNEKLFF.

The chain couples TRBV19 to TRBJ2-5; D may be TRBD2 (6 bases). Trimming left V 3 bases short and J 4 bases short, with 15 bases between. In germline, CDR1 is LNHDA, CDR2 SQIVND (reference sequence). The CDR3 runs to 15 residues. The CDR3 here is CASSMKFYGGETQYF. CDR3 bases: TGTGCCAGTAGTATGAAGTTTTACGGGGGAGAGACCCAGTACTTC.

V and J are TRBV7-9 and TRBJ2-2; the match to TRBD1 covers 8 bases. Losses at the gene ends were 2 bases for V and 6 bases for J; bases not matched to a gene: 2. Germline V lookup: CDR1 SEHNR, CDR2 FQNEAQ (reference sequence). The CDR3 spans 14 residues. CDR3 coding DNA: TGTGCCAGCAGCTTAAACAGGGGGTCCGGGGAGCTGTTTTTT. It is translated as CASSLNRGSGELFF.

CDR3 nucleotide sequence: TGTGCCAGCAGTTTAGACAGGATCTATGGCTACACCTTC. Its translation is CASSLDRIYGYTF. The J gene is TRBJ1-2, the V gene TRBV12-3 or TRBV12-4, with a possible D match to TRBD1 (5 bases). CDR3 length: 13 residues. The V end was cut by 1 base, the J end by 4 bases, with 7 bases between.

The chain combines TRBV5-6 with TRBJ2-1; a possible D gene is TRBD2 (6 bases). This CDR3 has 12 residues. Germline-derived CDR1 and CDR2 are SGHDT and YYEEEE. Between the trimmed V and J ends, which lost 3 bases and 6 bases, there was a span of 7 bases. CDR3 residues: CASSYGSNEQFF. The CDR3 coding sequence is TGTGCCAGCAGCTACGGGAGCAATGAGCAGTTCTTC.

This clone came up a few times. CDR3 DNA: TGTGCCAGCAGTTACTCGGGACTCTCCACAGATACGCAGTATTTT. It translates to CASSYSGLSTDTQYF. The rearrangement joins TRBV6-2 or TRBV6-3 to TRBJ2-3; TRBD2 is a possible D gene (6 bases). CDR1 and CDR2 (germline): MNHEY, SVGEGT. V lost 0 bases and J 2 bases, leaving 9 bases between the germline ends. The CDR3 runs 15 residues.

The table lists this clone with a count of one. The chain links TRBV18 to TRBJ2-5; D remains unclear. Per the germline V gene, CDR1 is KGHSH and CDR2 is LQKENI. V was shortened by 5 bases and J by 0 bases, with 4 bases between the two germline ends. The CDR3 contains 12 residues. The CDR3: CASSANQETQYF. The CDR3 DNA follows: TGTGCCAGCTCAGCTAACCAAGAGACCCAGTACTTC.

This chain links TRBV27 with TRBJ2-7; 9 bases are shared with TRBD2. CDR3 length: 16 amino acids. V shed 3 bases, J shed 2 bases, and the junction held 8 bases outside the gene matches. The germline V gene has CDR1 MNHEY and CDR2 SMNVEV (reference sequence). The CDR3: CASSFRLAGTTYEQYF. In DNA form, the CDR3 reads TGTGCCAGCAGTTTTCGCCTAGCGGGGACCACCTACGAGCAGTACTTC.

CDR3 nucleotide sequence: TGTGCCATCAATAGCGGGGGGGCCTACGAGCAGTACTTC. Encoded protein: CAINSGGAYEQYF. The V and J genes are TRBV10-3 and TRBJ2-7, with TRBD2 matching 11 bases. Trimming removed 7 bases from V and 2 bases from J; junction bases left unmatched: 1. This CDR3 has 13 amino acids. From germline, CDR1 is ENHRY and CDR2 SYGVKD.

This sequence joins TRBV7-9 and TRBJ2-7; D not certain. The CDR3 covers 13 residues. The germline CDR1 and CDR2 sequences are SEHNR and FQNEAQ (reference sequence). Trimming cost V 7 bases and J 1 base, with 11 bases left between them. CDR3: CASTLGVSYEQYF. The CDR3 DNA sequence: TGTGCCAGCACCCTAGGAGTATCCTACGAGCAGTACTTC.